This T cell receptor (beta chain) stems from a study of identical twins. TCRdb reanalysed the 5' RACE reads using MiXCR and keeps one entry per CDR3 protein. The data contain approximately 220,000 distinct CDR3 sequences, less than 8% of them singletons. This clonotype was counted only a few times. Its cognate antigen is unknown. Study-wide findings and caveats: Invariant cells of the MAIT and iNKT types might have partly distorted the zero-insertion analyses. Insertions ran lower in abundant cord blood beta clonotypes, though not in memory repertoires. Excess sharing between twins was weaker in beta out-of-frame sequences.

The V gene's germline CDR1 is MNHNY and CDR2 SVGAGI (reference sequence). This CDR3 is 13 amino acids long. The V gene end was trimmed by 4 bases and the J gene end by 6 bases; junction bases not matched to a gene: 3. A further study also used this sample, focusing on yellow fever vaccine responses in identical twins. As that study records: Reportedly, twins showed a vaccine T cell response that looked partly convergent and partly personalized.

Sequencing was carried out using memory (CD45RO+) T cells sorted from blood. The clonotype comes from a woman in her late teens or twenties in good health. This chain links TRBV6-6 with TRBJ2-7; 10 bases align to TRBD1. The CDR3 region is CASSWGTGVEQYF. DNA for the CDR3: TGTGCCAGCAGTTGGGGGACAGGGGTCGAGCAGTACTTC.